The next 27 T cell receptor beta chains were all read from a single sample in a study of blood T cell repertoires in COVID-19. Generated by immunoSEQ multiplex PCR, the TCRdb table keeps only in-frame clones and is missing some. The table shows about 300,000 clones, with over 80% occurring only once. Input material: peripheral blood. The receptors derive from a woman aged 50 to 65 with COVID-19, enrolled during active disease.

The rearrangement joins TRBV19 to TRBJ1-1; D is perhaps TRBD1 (6 bases). Trimming pared 6 bases from V and 0 bases from J, leaving 11 bases between. CDR1 is LNHDA and CDR2 is SQIVND in the germline V gene (reference sequence). The CDR3 is made up of 14 amino acids. CDR3 DNA sequence: TGTGCCAGTAGAACTGACAGGATGAACACTGAAGCTTTCTTT. This gives the protein CASRTDRMNTEAFF.

The rearrangement uses TRBV2 and TRBJ2-1; D possibly corresponds to TRBD1 (5 bases). V was clipped by 7 bases and J by 5 bases, with 12 bases between them. The CDR3 has 13 amino acids. Germline CDR1 SNHLY, CDR2 FYNNEI. CDR3: CASKKGFHNEQFF. The CDR3 nucleotides read TGTGCCAGCAAGAAGGGGTTTCACAATGAGCAGTTCTTC. The full variable domain, rest sourced from reference TRBV2 and TRBJ2-1, is EPEVTQTPSHQVTQMGQEVILRCVPISNHLYFYWYRQILGQKVEFLVSFYNNEISEKSEIFDDQFSVERPDGSNFTLKIRSTKLEDSAMYFCASKKGFHNEQFFGPGTRLTVL.

The rearrangement uses TRBV19 and TRBJ2-7, with 10 bases aligning to TRBD2. Trimming removed 7 bases from V and 2 bases from J; junction bases left unmatched: 11. Looked up from germline, CDR1 is LNHDA and CDR2 is SQIVND (reference sequence). The CDR3 extends over 16 amino acids. The CDR3 DNA reads TGTGCCAGTATCCGGCTAGCGGGAGAGTCTCCCTACGAGCAGTACTTC. Translation gives CASIRLAGESPYEQYF.

In regard to this clone: At one end, the junction sequence differs from germline, possibly due to a read error. V gene TRBV5-1 combines with J gene TRBJ1-6; D is undetermined. The CDR3 consists of 9 residues. Germline V gene data show CDR1 as SGHRS and CDR2 as YFSETQ. The CDR3 DNA follows: TGCGCCAGCAGCAGGAGAGTCCCCTTT. As protein: CASSRRVPF. The complete variable domain, with remaining parts taken from reference TRBV5-1 and TRBJ1-6, reads KAGVTQTPRYLIKTRGQQVTLSCSPISGHRSVSWYQQTPGQGLQFLFEYFSETQRNKGNFPGRFSGRQFSNSRSEMNVSTLELGDSALYLCASSRRVPFGNGTRLTVT.

The genes are TRBV9 and TRBJ2-5; 7 bases fit TRBD1. CDR3 length: 15 amino acids. V shed 3 bases and J 2 bases; nucleotides not matched to a gene: 7. Per the germline V gene, CDR1 is SGDLS and CDR2 is YYNGEE. The CDR3 nucleotides read TGTGCCAGCAGCGGTGGGACAGTCTCTCAAGAGACCCAGTACTTC. This encodes CASSGGTVSQETQYF. Together with reference TRBV9 and TRBJ2-5, the CDR3 gives the full variable domain: DSGVTQTPKHLITATGQRVTLRCSPRSGDLSVYWYQQSLDQGLQFLIQYYNGEERAKGNILERFSAQQFPDLHSELNLSSLELGDSALYFCASSGGTVSQETQYFGPGTRLLVL.

The J gene is TRBJ2-7, the V gene TRBV5-1; 11 bases fit TRBD1. Germline CDR1 and CDR2: SGHRS and YFSETQ. With V trimmed by 4 bases and J by 5 bases, 5 bases remained unmatched. The CDR3 spans 14 residues. This CDR3 reads CASSRRTGGNEQYF. In DNA form, the CDR3 reads TGCGCCAGCAGCCGCCGGACAGGGGGCAACGAGCAGTACTTC.

The chain links TRBV30 to TRBJ2-5, with 7 bases identical to TRBD2. Germline CDR1 is GTSNPN and CDR2 is SVGIG (reference sequence). This CDR3 region has 15 residues. V shed 0 bases and J 1 base; nucleotides not matched to a gene: 5. CDR3 DNA sequence: TGTGCCTGGAGTGTCGGGGGGACCTCCCAAGAGACCCAGTACTTC. It is translated as CAWSVGGTSQETQYF.

The chain links TRBV7-2 to TRBJ2-5, with 9 nucleotides matching TRBD2. The CDR3 consists of 15 residues. The V gene end was trimmed by 1 base and the J gene end by 4 bases; junction bases not matched to a gene: 4. The V gene's germline CDR1 is SGHTA and CDR2 FQGNSA. The CDR3 DNA reads TGTGCCAGCAGCTTAGAGGCGGGAGGGTCAGAGACCCAGTACTTC. It codes for CASSLEAGGSETQYF. The full variable domain, with the rest looked up from reference TRBV7-2 and TRBJ2-5, is GAGVSQSPSNKVTEKGKDVELRCDPISGHTALYWYRQSLGQGLEFLIYFQGNSAPDKSGLPSDRFSAERTGGSVSTLTIQRTQQEDSAVYLCASSLEAGGSETQYFGPGTRLLVL.

The gene calls are TRBV4-2 and TRBJ1-5, with TRBD1 matching over 7 bases. Per germline, CDR1 LGHNA and CDR2 YNFKEQ. The CDR3 covers 14 residues. The V segment lost 4 bases and the J segment 8 bases; nucleotides outside the gene matches: 8. The CDR3 nucleotides are TGTGCCAGCAGCCCGACAGGGACGAGGGAGCCCCAGCATTTT. It yields the protein CASSPTGTREPQHF.

This chain connects TRBV24-1 to TRBJ1-5; 9 nucleotides align to TRBD1. The CDR3 length is 17 residues. After removal of 2 bases from V and 1 base from J, the junction contained 5 bases not matched to a gene. The V gene's germline CDR1 is KGHDR and CDR2 SFDVKD. CDR3 coding DNA: TGTGCCACCAGTGATTCAAGGGACAGGGTCAGCAATCAGCCCCAGCATTTT. Translation: CATSDSRDRVSNQPQHF.

The V and J genes are TRBV2 and TRBJ2-1, with a weak D call TRBD1 (6 bases). V was clipped by 5 bases and J by 4 bases, with 15 bases between them. The CDR3 is 15 residues long. The V gene's germline CDR1 is SNHLY and CDR2 FYNNEI. The DNA for the CDR3 is TGTGCCAGCAGTTTGGACAGTGGACTGTACAATGAGCAGTTCTTC. Protein: CASSLDSGLYNEQFF.

This clone was observed once. The rearrangement uses TRBV14 and TRBJ1-3; 8 positions agree with TRBD1. Looked up from germline, CDR1 is SGHDN and CDR2 is FVKESK. After removal of 3 bases from V and 0 bases from J, the junction contained 7 bases not matched to a gene. The CDR3 covers 17 residues. The DNA of the CDR3 is TGTGCCAGCAGCCAGTGGGGACAGGCCGACTCTGGAAACACCATATATTTT. As protein: CASSQWGQADSGNTIYF.

The chain employs TRBV19 and TRBJ2-1, with D unresolved. Trimming shortened V by 5 bases and J by 9 bases, and 14 bases separated the two germline ends. Germline V CDR1 and CDR2: LNHDA, SQIVND (reference sequence). The CDR3 extends over 13 amino acids. The CDR3, as DNA: TGTGCCAGTAGTCCCCTGACTCTAGGTGAGCAGTTCTTC. Encoded protein: CASSPLTLGEQFF.

This chain links TRBV5-1 with TRBJ1-3, with D possibly TRBD1 on 6 matching bases. V was clipped by 5 bases and J by 4 bases, with 13 bases between them. The germline V gene has CDR1 SGHRS and CDR2 YFSETQ. The CDR3 contains 14 residues. DNA for the CDR3: TGCGCCAGCAGGAAACAGGGTGAGGGAAACACCATATATTTT. The encoded protein is CASRKQGEGNTIYF.

The chain has TRBV6-1 and TRBJ1-2; a weak D match, TRBD1 (6 bases). Germline lookup yields CDR1 MNHNS and CDR2 SASEGT. The CDR3 consists of 17 residues. V was clipped by 3 bases and J by 4 bases, with 21 bases between them. CDR3 sequence reads: CASSDISTGRRGYGYTF. For the CDR3, the DNA is TGTGCCAGCAGTGACATTTCTACAGGGCGTCGGGGCTATGGCTACACCTTC.

V and J are TRBV6-1 and TRBJ2-2; 7 bases are shared with TRBD1. Per germline, CDR1 MNHNS and CDR2 SASEGT. V lost 3 bases, J lost 1 base, and 5 bases stayed unmatched. CDR3 size: 16 residues. DNA of the CDR3: TGTGCCAGCAGTGATCACCGGGACAGGAACACCGGGGAGCTGTTTTTT. Protein product: CASSDHRDRNTGELFF.

The J gene is TRBJ2-7, the V gene TRBV3-1 (or the pseudogene TRBV3-2); TRBD1 agrees at 8 bases. The CDR3 loop spans 16 amino acids. Germline V lookup: CDR1 LGHDT, CDR2 YNNKEL (reference sequence). V trimming: 5 bases; J trimming: 1 base; junction bases outside the gene matches: 10. The CDR3 here is CASSSQTGGRSYEQYF. Written as DNA, the CDR3 is TGTGCCAGCAGCTCGCAAACAGGGGGTCGATCCTACGAGCAGTACTTC.

V usage is TRBV5-1 and J usage is TRBJ2-7; TRBD2 matches at 10 bases. Germline V lookup: CDR1 SGHRS, CDR2 YFSETQ. The CDR3 consists of 16 residues. V shed 6 bases, J shed 3 bases, and the junction held 12 bases outside the gene matches. This CDR3 reads CASTPAASGGDYEQYF. CDR3 coding DNA: TGCGCCAGCACCCCTGCCGCTAGCGGGGGTGACTACGAGCAGTACTTC.

The chain employs TRBV24-1 and TRBJ2-5, with 7 bases lining up with TRBD2. Germline lookup yields CDR1 KGHDR and CDR2 SFDVKD. The CDR3 loop spans 15 amino acids. The ends lost 2 bases at V and 10 bases at J; junction bases unmatched: 12. CDR3 loop: CATSDYAAGKGDQYF. The DNA of the CDR3 is TGTGCCACCAGTGATTACGCAGCGGGGAAGGGCGACCAGTACTTC.

The rearrangement joins TRBV27 to TRBJ2-3; 12 nucleotides line up with TRBD2. The CDR3 spans 16 residues. V lost 5 bases, J lost 2 bases, and 5 bases stayed unmatched. The germline gives CDR1 MNHEY, CDR2 SMNVEV (reference sequence). The DNA of the CDR3 is TGTGCCAGCAGTGAACTAGCGGGAGGAGACACAGATACGCAGTATTTT. This codes for CASSELAGGDTDTQYF.

The V call is TRBV18, the J call TRBJ1-4, with TRBD1 matching over 7 bases. Germline CDR1 is KGHSH and CDR2 is LQKENI. The CDR3 spans 16 residues. The junction had 10 bases not matched to a gene; V was cut back by 4 bases and J by 5 bases. The CDR3 sequence is CASSHLDRKGNEKLFF. The CDR3 nucleotides are TGTGCCAGCTCACATCTGGACAGGAAGGGGAATGAAAAACTGTTTTTT.

The chain links TRBV11-1 to TRBJ2-1, with TRBD2 matching over 9 bases. V lost 3 bases and J lost 7; bases outside the gene matches: 10. Germline loops: CDR1 SGHAT, CDR2 FQDESV (reference sequence). The CDR3 is made up of 16 amino acids. CDR3 protein: CASSLILAGAGNEQFF. The CDR3 DNA reads TGTGCCAGCAGCTTGATACTAGCGGGTGCGGGAAATGAGCAGTTCTTC.

The sample holds a few counts of this clone. The chain employs TRBV24-1 and TRBJ2-2; 9 bases are shared with TRBD2. V was clipped by 9 bases and J by 7 bases; unmatched bases: 5. The CDR3 runs 13 residues. Germline values: CDR1 KGHDR, CDR2 SFDVKD. CDR3 nucleotides: TGTGCCACCCGACTAGCGGTTGGCGGGGAGCTGTTTTTT. This gives the protein CATRLAVGGELFF.

This chain links TRBV7-9 with TRBJ2-1; possibly TRBD1 for D (5 bases). The V end lost 5 bases, the J end lost 0 bases, and 17 bases lay between the germline ends. Per the germline V gene, CDR1 is SEHNR and CDR2 is FQNEAQ (reference sequence). The CDR3 loop spans 17 amino acids. The CDR3 reads CASSPLQGHNSYNEQFF. In DNA form, the CDR3 reads TGTGCCAGCAGCCCACTCCAAGGACACAACTCCTACAATGAGCAGTTCTTC.

This chain connects TRBV29-1 to TRBJ2-5; 8 nucleotides match TRBD1. Looked up from germline, CDR1 is SQVTM and CDR2 is ANQGSEA. The CDR3 consists of 13 residues. J gave up 5 bases and V 8 bases, and 10 bases lay outside the gene matches. This CDR3 is CSLGQGGGETQYF. In DNA, the CDR3 is TGCAGCTTAGGACAGGGCGGAGGGGAGACCCAGTACTTC. The variable domain in full, completed from reference TRBV29-1 and TRBJ2-5, reads SAVISQKPSRDICQRGTSLTIQCQVDSQVTMMFWYRQQPGQSLTLIATANQGSEATYESGFVIDKFPISRPNLTFSTLTVSNMSPEDSSIYLCSLGQGGGETQYFGPGTRLLVL.

The chain couples TRBV5-4 to TRBJ2-5, with 8 bases lining up with TRBD2. The CDR3 extends over 15 amino acids. Per the germline V gene, CDR1 is SGHNT and CDR2 is YYREEE (reference sequence). With 2 bases clipped from V and 2 bases from J, the junction kept 5 bases outside the gene matches. The CDR3 DNA sequence: TGTGCCAGCAGCTTTCGAACTAGCGGACAAGAGACCCAGTACTTC. It translates to CASSFRTSGQETQYF.

The gene calls are TRBV2 and TRBJ1-6, with unresolved D. This CDR3 has 15 amino acids. Trimming pared 0 bases from V and 9 bases from J, leaving 12 bases between. Looked up from germline, CDR1 is SNHLY and CDR2 is FYNNEI. The CDR3 DNA reads TGTGCCAGCAGTGAAGCGCGTAGGAGTAGTTCACCCCTCCACTTT. This sequence encodes CASSEARRSSSPLHF. Complete variable domain (other parts from reference TRBV2 and TRBJ1-6): EPEVTQTPSHQVTQMGQEVILRCVPISNHLYFYWYRQILGQKVEFLVSFYNNEISEKSEIFDDQFSVERPDGSNFTLKIRSTKLEDSAMYFCASSEARRSSSPLHFGNGTRLTVT.